These T cell receptor beta chains were read from a single sample in a study of blood T cell repertoires in COVID-19. Assay: immunoSEQ multiplex PCR; the TCRdb copy retains only in-frame clones and omits some. The data show roughly 53,000 clones, less than 90% seen once. Sequenced material: peripheral blood. These receptors were taken from a man in his fifties or sixties with acute or convalescent COVID-19. The CDR3 runs from the conserved cysteine through the conserved F or W. D genes are given only for firm matches. Some rows mark clone size as missing; the rest say once, few, many or name a class of expanded clone.

v_gene: TRBV5-1; d_gene: NA; j_gene: TRBJ1-1; abundance: NA; CDR3aa: CASSFNVRGHTEAFF; CDR3nt: TGCGCCAGCAGTTTCAATGTCAGGGGTCATACTGAAGCTTTCTTT
v_gene: TRBV2; d_gene: NA; j_gene: TRBJ2-5; abundance: NA; CDR3aa: CASSYLGKETQYF; CDR3nt: TGTGCCAGCAGTTACCTCGGGAAAGAGACCCAGTACTTC
v_gene: TRBV5-6; d_gene: NA; j_gene: TRBJ1-3; abundance: NA; CDR3aa: CASRWDSFSGNTIYF; CDR3nt: TGTGCCAGCAGATGGGACTCCTTCTCTGGAAACACCATATATTTT
v_gene: TRBV4-1; d_gene: TRBD2; j_gene: TRBJ2-7; abundance: NA; CDR3aa: CASSQDGGVRRSGRLHEQYF; CDR3nt: TGCGCCAGCAGCCAAGATGGGGGGGTGCGACGAAGCGGGAGGTTGCACGAGCAGTACTTC
v_gene: TRBV2; d_gene: NA; j_gene: TRBJ1-1; abundance: NA; CDR3aa: CASSTGPLNTEAFF; CDR3nt: TGTGCCAGCAGCACGGGTCCCTTGAACACTGAAGCTTTCTTT
v_gene: TRBV27; d_gene: TRBD1; j_gene: TRBJ1-2; abundance: NA; CDR3aa: CASSPQGVGYTF; CDR3nt: TGTGCCAGCAGTCCTCAGGGGGTCGGGTACACCTTC
v_gene: TRBV5-1; d_gene: NA; j_gene: TRBJ1-1; abundance: NA; CDR3aa: CASSLRPQDTEAFF; CDR3nt: TGCGCCAGCAGCTTGAGGCCCCAGGACACTGAAGCTTTCTTT
v_gene: TRBV7-9; d_gene: NA; j_gene: TRBJ1-5; abundance: few; CDR3aa: CASTSSLSRRGQPQHF; CDR3nt: TGTGCCAGCACCTCATCCTTAAGTCGGCGCGGGCAGCCCCAGCATTTT
v_gene: TRBV6-1; d_gene: NA; j_gene: TRBJ2-7; abundance: NA; CDR3aa: CASSEKRGYGYEQYF; CDR3nt: TGTGCCAGCAGTGAAAAAAGGGGCTACGGCTACGAGCAGTACTTC
v_gene: TRBV10-3; d_gene: NA; j_gene: TRBJ1-5; abundance: NA; CDR3aa: CAISERSVYSNRPQHF; CDR3nt: TGTGCCATCAGTGAGAGGTCAGTTTATAGCAATCGGCCCCAGCATTTT
v_gene: TRBV7-3; d_gene: NA; j_gene: TRBJ1-3; abundance: NA; CDR3aa: CASSLTPGPGNTIYF; CDR3nt: TGTGCCAGCAGCTTAACGCCAGGCCCTGGAAACACCATATATTTT
v_gene: TRBV6-1; d_gene: TRBD2; j_gene: TRBJ2-3; abundance: NA; CDR3aa: CASSEANSGGADTQYF; CDR3nt: TGTGCCAGCAGTGAAGCTAACAGCGGGGGGGCAGATACGCAGTATTTT
v_gene: TRBV6-1; d_gene: TRBD1; j_gene: TRBJ2-3; abundance: NA; CDR3aa: CASGETGRADTQYF; CDR3nt: TGTGCCAGCGGTGAGACAGGGCGTGCAGATACGCAGTATTTT
v_gene: TRBV3-1/TRBV3-2; d_gene: NA; j_gene: TRBJ1-3; abundance: NA; CDR3aa: CASSQGAGSGNTIYF; CDR3nt: TGTGCCAGCAGCCAAGGCGCAGGCTCTGGAAACACCATATATTTT
v_gene: TRBV29-1; d_gene: TRBD1; j_gene: TRBJ1-1; abundance: once; CDR3aa: CSVGQLSTEAFF; CDR3nt: TGCAGCGTGGGACAGCTGAGTACTGAAGCTTTCTTT
v_gene: TRBV27; d_gene: NA; j_gene: TRBJ2-1; abundance: NA; CDR3aa: CASSPLPGLINEQFF; CDR3nt: TGTGCCAGCAGCCCCCTTCCGGGACTGATCAATGAGCAGTTCTTC
v_gene: TRBV28; d_gene: TRBD2; j_gene: TRBJ2-7; abundance: NA; CDR3aa: CASGASGLSYEQYF; CDR3nt: TGTGCCAGCGGGGCTAGCGGTCTCTCCTACGAGCAGTACTTC
v_gene: TRBV2; d_gene: TRBD1; j_gene: TRBJ1-5; abundance: NA; CDR3aa: CASEAGQGAGPQHF; CDR3nt: TGTGCCAGCGAGGCTGGGCAGGGGGCTGGGCCCCAGCATTTT
v_gene: TRBV3-1/TRBV3-2; d_gene: TRBD2; j_gene: TRBJ2-1; abundance: once; CDR3aa: CASSQVAGAYNEQFF; CDR3nt: TGTGCCAGCAGCCAAGTTGCGGGAGCGTACAATGAGCAGTTCTTC
v_gene: TRBV19; d_gene: TRBD1; j_gene: TRBJ1-3; abundance: NA; CDR3aa: CASWDSFSGNTIYF; CDR3nt: TGTGCCAGTTGGGACAGCTTCTCTGGAAACACCATATATTTT
v_gene: TRBV6-5; d_gene: TRBD2; j_gene: TRBJ2-7; abundance: NA; CDR3aa: CASRPGLAGTYEQYF; CDR3nt: TGTGCCAGCAGACCGGGACTAGCGGGGACCTACGAGCAGTACTTC